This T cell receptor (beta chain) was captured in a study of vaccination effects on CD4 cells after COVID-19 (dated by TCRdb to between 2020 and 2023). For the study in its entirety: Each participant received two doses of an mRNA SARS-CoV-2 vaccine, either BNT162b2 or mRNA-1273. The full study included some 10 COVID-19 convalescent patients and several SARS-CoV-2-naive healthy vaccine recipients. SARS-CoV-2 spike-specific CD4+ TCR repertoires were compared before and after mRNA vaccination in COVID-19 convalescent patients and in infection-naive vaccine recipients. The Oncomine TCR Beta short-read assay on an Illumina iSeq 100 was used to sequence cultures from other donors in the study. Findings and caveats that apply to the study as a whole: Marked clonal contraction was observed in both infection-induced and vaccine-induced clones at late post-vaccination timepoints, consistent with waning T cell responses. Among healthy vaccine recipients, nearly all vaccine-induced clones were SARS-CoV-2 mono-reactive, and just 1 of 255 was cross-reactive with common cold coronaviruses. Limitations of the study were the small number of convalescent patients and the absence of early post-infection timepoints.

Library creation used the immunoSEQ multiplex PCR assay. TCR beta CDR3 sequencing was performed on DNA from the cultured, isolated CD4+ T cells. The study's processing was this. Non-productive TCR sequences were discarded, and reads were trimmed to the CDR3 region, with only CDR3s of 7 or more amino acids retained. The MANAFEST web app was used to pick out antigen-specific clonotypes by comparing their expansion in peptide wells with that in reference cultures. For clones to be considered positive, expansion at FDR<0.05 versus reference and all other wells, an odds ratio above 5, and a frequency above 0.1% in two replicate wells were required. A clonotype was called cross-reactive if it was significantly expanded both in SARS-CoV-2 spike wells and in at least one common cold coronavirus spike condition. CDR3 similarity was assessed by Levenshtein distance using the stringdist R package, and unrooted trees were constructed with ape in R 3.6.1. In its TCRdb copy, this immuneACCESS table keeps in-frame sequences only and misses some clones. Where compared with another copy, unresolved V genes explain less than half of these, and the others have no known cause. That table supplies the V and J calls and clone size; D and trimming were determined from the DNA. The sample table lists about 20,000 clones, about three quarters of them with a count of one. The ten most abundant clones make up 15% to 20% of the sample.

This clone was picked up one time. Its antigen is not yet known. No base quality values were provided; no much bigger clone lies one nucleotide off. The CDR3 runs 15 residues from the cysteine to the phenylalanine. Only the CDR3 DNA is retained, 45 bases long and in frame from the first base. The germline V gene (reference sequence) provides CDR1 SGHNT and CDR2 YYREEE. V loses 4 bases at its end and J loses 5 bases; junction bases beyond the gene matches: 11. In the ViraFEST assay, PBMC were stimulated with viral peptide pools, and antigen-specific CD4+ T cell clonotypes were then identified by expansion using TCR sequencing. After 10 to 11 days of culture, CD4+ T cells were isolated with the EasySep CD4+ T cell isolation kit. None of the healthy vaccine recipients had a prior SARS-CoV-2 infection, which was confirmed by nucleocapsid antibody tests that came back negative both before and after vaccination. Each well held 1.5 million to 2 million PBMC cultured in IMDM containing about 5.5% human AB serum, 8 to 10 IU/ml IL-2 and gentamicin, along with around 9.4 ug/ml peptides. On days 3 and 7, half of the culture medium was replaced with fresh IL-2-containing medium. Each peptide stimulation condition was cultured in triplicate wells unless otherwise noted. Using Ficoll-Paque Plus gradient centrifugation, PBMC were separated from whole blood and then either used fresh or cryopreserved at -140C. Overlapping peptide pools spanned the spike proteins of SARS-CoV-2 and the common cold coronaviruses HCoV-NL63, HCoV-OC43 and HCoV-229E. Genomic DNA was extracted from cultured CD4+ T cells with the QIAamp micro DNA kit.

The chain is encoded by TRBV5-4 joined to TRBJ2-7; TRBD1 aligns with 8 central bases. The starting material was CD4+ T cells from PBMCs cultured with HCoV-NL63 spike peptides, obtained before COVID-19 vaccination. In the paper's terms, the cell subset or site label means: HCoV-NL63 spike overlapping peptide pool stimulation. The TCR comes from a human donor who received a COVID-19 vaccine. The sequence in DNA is TGTGCCAGCAGCGGAAGGGTGACAGGGGAACACGAGCAGTACTTC. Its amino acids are CASSGRVTGEHEQYF. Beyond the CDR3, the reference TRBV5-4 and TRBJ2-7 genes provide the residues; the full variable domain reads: ETGVTQSPTHLIKTRGQQVTLRCSSQSGHNTVSWYQQALGQGPQFIFQYYREEENGRGNFPPRFSGLQFPNYSSELNVNALELDDSALYLCASSGRVTGEHEQYFGPGTRLTVT.